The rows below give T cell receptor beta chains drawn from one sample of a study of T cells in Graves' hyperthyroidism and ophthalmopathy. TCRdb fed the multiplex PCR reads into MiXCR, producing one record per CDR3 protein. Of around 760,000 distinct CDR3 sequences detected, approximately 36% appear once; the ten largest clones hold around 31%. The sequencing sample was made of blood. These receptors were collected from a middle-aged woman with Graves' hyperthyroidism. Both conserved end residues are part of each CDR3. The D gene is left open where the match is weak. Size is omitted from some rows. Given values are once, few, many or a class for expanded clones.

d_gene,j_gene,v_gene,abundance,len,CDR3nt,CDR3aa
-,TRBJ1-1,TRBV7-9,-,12,TGTGCCAGCAGGATTAAAGCGGCTGAAGCTTTCTTT,CASRIKAAEAFF
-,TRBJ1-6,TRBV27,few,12,TGTGCCAGCAGTTTCCCGGGATCACCCCTCCACTTT,CASSFPGSPLHF
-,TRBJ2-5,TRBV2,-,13,TGTGCCAGCAGCGGGTCGTACCAAGAGACCCAGTACTTC,CASSGSYQETQYF
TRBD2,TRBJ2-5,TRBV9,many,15,TGTGCCAGCAGCGTAGCAAGCGGGGGTACGGAGACCCAGTACTTC,CASSVASGGTETQYF
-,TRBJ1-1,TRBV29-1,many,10,TGCAGCGTTGAGGAAGGGAGAGAGGGTTTT,CSVEEGREGF
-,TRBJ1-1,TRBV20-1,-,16,TGCAGTGCTAGTAGGTCGTCGGTGGAAATGAACACTGAAGCTTTCTTT,CSASRSSVEMNTEAFF
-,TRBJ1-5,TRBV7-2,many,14,TGTGCCAGCAGCCCCGGGAGAGGGTCTCTGCCCCAGCATTTT,CASSPGRGSLPQHF
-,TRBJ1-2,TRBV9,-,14,TGTGCCTGGAGTACCGGACGTCCTAACTATGGCTACACCTTC,CAWSTGRPNYGYTF
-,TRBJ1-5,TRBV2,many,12,TGTGCCAGCAGTGAAAACCTGGCGCCCCAGCATTTT,CASSENLAPQHF
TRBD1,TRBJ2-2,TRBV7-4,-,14,TGTGCCAGCAGCTCGGGACAGGGGTCCGGGGAGCTGTTTTTT,CASSSGQGSGELFF
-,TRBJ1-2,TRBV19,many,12,TGTGCCAGTGCCGGGCCGGCTTATGGCTACACCTTC,CASAGPAYGYTF
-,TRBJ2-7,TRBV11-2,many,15,TGTGCCAGCAGCTTGGTGGACAGATACAACTACGAGCAGTACTTC,CASSLVDRYNYEQYF
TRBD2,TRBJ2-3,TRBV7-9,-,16,TGTGCCAGCAGCTCTTGGACTAGCGGGAGCACAGATACGCAGTATTTT,CASSSWTSGSTDTQYF
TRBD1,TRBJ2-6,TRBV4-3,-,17,TGCGCCAGCAGACAGGGGGCCAAATCCTCTGGGGCCAACGTCCTGACTTTC,CASRQGAKSSGANVLTF
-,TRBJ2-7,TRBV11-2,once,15,TGTGCCAGCAGTCGACGGGATTACAGGGTCGGCGAGCAGTACTTC,CASSRRDYRVGEQYF
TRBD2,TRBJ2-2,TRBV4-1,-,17,TGCGCCAGCAGCCAAGGGAGGAGCGGGAGGGTGGCCGGGGAGCTGTTTTTT,CASSQGRSGRVAGELFF
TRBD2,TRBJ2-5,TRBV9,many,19,TGTGCCAGCAGCGTAGGTCACGGAGCGGGGGGAACTCCGAGGGAGACCCAGTACTTC,CASSVGHGAGGTPRETQYF
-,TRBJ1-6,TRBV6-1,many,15,TGTGCCAGCAGTGAAGCGGAGACCGCTAATTCACCCCTCCACTTT,CASSEAETANSPLHF
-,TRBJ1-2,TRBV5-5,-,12,TGTGCCAGCAGTTACCAAGGACCTGGCTACACCTTC,CASSYQGPGYTF
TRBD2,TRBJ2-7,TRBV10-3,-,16,TGTGCCAGCAGTCGCCTCTCTAGCGGGAGCTCCTACGAGCAGTACTTC,CASSRLSSGSSYEQYF
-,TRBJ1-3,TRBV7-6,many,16,TGTGCCAGCAGCTTAGGCGCGGGGGACTCTGGAAACACCATATATTTT,CASSLGAGDSGNTIYF
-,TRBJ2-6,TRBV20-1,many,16,TGCAGTGCCCGACTGGTAAATCAATCTGGGGCCAACGTCCTGACTTTC,CSARLVNQSGANVLTF
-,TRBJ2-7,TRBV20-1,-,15,TGCAGTGCTAGTTCCTACACAGGGAGGAGCTACGAGCAGTACTTC,CSASSYTGRSYEQYF
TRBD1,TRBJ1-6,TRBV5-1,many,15,TGCGCCAGCAGCTTGGGACAGGGTGAAAATTCACCCCTCCACTTT,CASSLGQGENSPLHF
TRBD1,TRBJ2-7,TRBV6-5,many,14,TGTGCCAGCAGTTACGACAGGGTGTACTACGAGCAGTACTTC,CASSYDRVYYEQYF
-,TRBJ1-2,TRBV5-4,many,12,TGTGCCAGCAGACCAGACAGCCTCCGCTACACCTTC,CASRPDSLRYTF
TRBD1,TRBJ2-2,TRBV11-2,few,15,TGTGCCAGCAGCCAAGGGGACAGAAACACCGGGGAGCTGTTTTTT,CASSQGDRNTGELFF
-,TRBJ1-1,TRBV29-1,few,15,TGCAGCTTGTCAACAGGAAGGACGATGAACACTGAAGCTTTCTTT,CSLSTGRTMNTEAFF
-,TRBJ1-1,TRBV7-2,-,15,TGTGCCAGCAGCCAAGAAGGGGTTGGGGACACTGAAGCTTTCTTT,CASSQEGVGDTEAFF
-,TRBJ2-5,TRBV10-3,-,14,TGTGCCATCAGGCCGGCGGGGGCCGGAGAGACCCAGTACTTC,CAIRPAGAGETQYF
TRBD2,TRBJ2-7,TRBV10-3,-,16,TGTGCCATCAGCCCCTCCGGGACTAGCGAATCCTACGAGCAGTACTTC,CAISPSGTSESYEQYF
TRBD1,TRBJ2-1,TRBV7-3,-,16,TGTGCCAGCACTCAAACCGGGACAGGGGGCCTGAATGAGCAGTTCTTC,CASTQTGTGGLNEQFF
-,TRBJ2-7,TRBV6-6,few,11,TGTGCCAGCGGGGACCTCTACGAGCAGTACTTC,CASGDLYEQYF
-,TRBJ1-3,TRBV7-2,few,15,TGCGCCAGCAGCCAAGATCGGTACTCTGGAAACACCATATATTTT,CASSQDRYSGNTIYF
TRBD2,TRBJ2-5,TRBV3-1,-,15,TGTGCCAGCAGCCGCTTTTTGGGAGGGAAAGAGACCCAGTACTTC,CASSRFLGGKETQYF
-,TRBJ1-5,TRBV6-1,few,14,TGTGCCAGCAGCGGGGGGGCTGGCAATCAGCCCCAGCATTTT,CASSGGAGNQPQHF
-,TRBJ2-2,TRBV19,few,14,TGTGCCAGCAGTTTCTTGGGGATAGACGGGGAGCTGTTTTTT,CASSFLGIDGELFF
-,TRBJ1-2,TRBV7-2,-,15,TGTGCCAGCAGCTTAGTAACCAGTCACCGCCTAGGCTACACCTTC,CASSLVTSHRLGYTF
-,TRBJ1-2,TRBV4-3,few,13,TGCGCCAGCAGCCAAGTGGCTGGGAATGGCTACACCTTC,CASSQVAGNGYTF
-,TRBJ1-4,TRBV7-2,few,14,TGTGCCAGCAGCCCAAGGGCAACTGCTGAAAAACTGTTTTTT,CASSPRATAEKLFF
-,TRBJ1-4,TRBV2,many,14,TGTGCCAGCAGTGGGAGCTCAACTAATGAAAAACTGTTTTTT,CASSGSSTNEKLFF
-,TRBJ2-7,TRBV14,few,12,TGTGCCAGCAGTTCCTCGACCTACGAGCAGTACTTC,CASSSSTYEQYF
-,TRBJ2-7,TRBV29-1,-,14,TGCAGCGTCCCCCACCGGGACAATACCTACGAGCAGTACTTC,CSVPHRDNTYEQYF
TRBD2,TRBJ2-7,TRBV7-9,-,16,TGTGCCAGCAGCCCTCAAGGACTAGCGGGGCCGTACGAGCAGTACTTC,CASSPQGLAGPYEQYF
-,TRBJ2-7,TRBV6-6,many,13,TGTGCCAGCAGTTATACACGGGACTACGAGCAGTACTTC,CASSYTRDYEQYF
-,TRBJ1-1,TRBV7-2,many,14,TGTGCCAGCAGCCCACAGGGCCTGAACACTGAAGCTTTCTTT,CASSPQGLNTEAFF
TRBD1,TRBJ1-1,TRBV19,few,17,TGTGCCAGTTCGATAAGGGGGCCTCGGGGGGGGAACACTGAAGCTTTCTTT,CASSIRGPRGGNTEAFF
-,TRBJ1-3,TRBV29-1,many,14,TGCAGCGTTGAATCTGACTACTCTGGAAACACCATATATTTT,CSVESDYSGNTIYF
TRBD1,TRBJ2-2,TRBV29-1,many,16,TGCAGCGTAGAATCAGGGGGCAGAAGAAACACCGGGGAGCTGTTTTTT,CSVESGGRRNTGELFF